This TCR beta chain comes out of a study of T cell changes during pregnancy in multiple sclerosis. Germline assignment: CDR1 SGHRS and CDR2 YFSETQ. The trim removed 1 base at V and 7 bases at J, leaving 15 bases unmatched. The CDR3 contains 18 residues. Clones were sequenced by immunoSEQ multiplex PCR, and TCRdb holds only the in-frame ones, with some missing. The table lists about 36,000 clones, roughly 94% of them singletons. The origin of this receptor is a female donor with multiple sclerosis, enrolled in a pregnancy study. This material consisted of CD4+ T cells from peripheral blood mononuclear cells, taken after pregnancy. This chain links TRBV5-1 with TRBJ2-1, with TRBD2 matching over 9 bases. The CDR3 protein is CASSLKSMAGGRLNEQFF. The CDR3 DNA follows: TGCGCCAGCAGCTTGAAAAGTATGGCGGGGGGGCGTTTAAATGAGCAGTTCTTC.